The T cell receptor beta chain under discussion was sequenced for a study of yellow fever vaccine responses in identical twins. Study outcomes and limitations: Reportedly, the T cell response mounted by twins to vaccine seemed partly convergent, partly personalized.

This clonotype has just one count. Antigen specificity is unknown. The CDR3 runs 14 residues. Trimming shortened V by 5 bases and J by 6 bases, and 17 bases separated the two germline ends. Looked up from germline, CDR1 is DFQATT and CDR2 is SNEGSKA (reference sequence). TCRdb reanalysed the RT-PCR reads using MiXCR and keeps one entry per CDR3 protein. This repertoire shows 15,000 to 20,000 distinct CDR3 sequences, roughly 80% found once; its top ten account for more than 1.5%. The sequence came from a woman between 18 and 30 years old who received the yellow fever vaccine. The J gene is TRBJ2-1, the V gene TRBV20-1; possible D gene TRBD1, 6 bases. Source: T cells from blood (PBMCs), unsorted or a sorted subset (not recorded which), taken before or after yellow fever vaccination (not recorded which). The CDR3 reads CSAPTAGGPNEQFF. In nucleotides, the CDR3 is TGCAGTGCTCCTACCGCTGGGGGCCCCAATGAGCAGTTCTTC.